This T cell receptor (beta chain) was profiled in a study of T cells after yellow fever vaccination. General study results and limits: High-abundance clonotypes from the bulk population could contaminate FACS-sorted repertoires.

The authors made TCR cDNA by 5'RACE template switching, adding a universal primer site and UMIs. Each CDR3 protein is one row after TCRdb ran MiXCR on the 5' RACE reads. Among over 300,000 distinct CDR3 sequences listed, 6.5% to 8.5% were seen once. V was cut by 7 bases and J by 2 bases, with 15 bases left in between. CDR3 length equals 14 residues. CDR1 and CDR2 (germline): SGHTA, FQGNSA. This clonotype turned up a few times. Its antigen is as yet unknown. This receptor was identified in a man aged 18 to 30 who received the YFV17D yellow fever vaccine. The chain couples TRBV7-2 to TRBJ2-7; a weak D match, TRBD1 (6 bases). The starting material was PBMCs, obtained roughly seven weeks after the first yellow fever vaccination. The CDR3 reads CASTNNRAAYEQYF. The CDR3 DNA reads TGTGCCAGCACCAATAACAGGGCGGCCTACGAGCAGTACTTC.